This TCR beta chain was documented in a study of immune heterogeneity within non-small cell lung tumors. The J segment lost 0 bases and the V segment lost 0 bases, leaving 8 bases of the junction unmatched. The germline CDR1 and CDR2 sequences are GTSNPN and SVGIG (reference sequence). CDR3 length: 18 amino acids. By share, this clonotype ranks as medium-sized (0.01 to 0.1%). Multiplex PCR relied on 32 V and 13 J primers to amplify TCR beta CDR3. TCRdb re-called the multiplex PCR reads with MiXCR, one entry per CDR3 protein. The sample shows 4,000 to 4,500 distinct CDR3 sequences, around 26% of them seen only once. The template for each sample was 600 ng of genomic DNA, which had been extracted from bulk tumor tissue. Spaced far apart, several biopsies were taken from each primary tumor during surgery. Patients went through curative surgery, and their non-small cell lung cancer was untreated and newly diagnosed.

The sequence was obtained from a man aged 55 to 70 with non-small cell lung cancer. The V call is TRBV30, the J call TRBJ2-2; the match to TRBD2 covers 9 bases. The sequenced sample consisted of lung tumor tissue. As DNA, the CDR3 is TGTGCCTGGAGTGTACTGGCTAGCGGGAACGCGAACACCGGGGAGCTGTTTTTT. The encoded protein is CAWSVLASGNANTGELFF.